The following is a T cell receptor (beta chain) sequence with its context. No antigen is known for it. The entry originates in a study of T cell responses to AZD1222 COVID-19 vaccine. Overall study findings and caveats: Clonal diversity was possibly underestimated, and white British individuals and females predominated among donors. Spike-specific TCR breadth and depth grew following two AZD1222 doses.

With V trimmed by 0 bases and J by 0 bases, 5 bases remained unmatched. This CDR3 is built from 16 residues. Germline-derived CDR1 and CDR2 are SGHRS and YFSETQ. Method: immunoSEQ multiplex PCR; TCRdb's copy keeps in-frame clones and lacks some. The table lists 90,000 or so clones, over 75% of them singletons. V usage is TRBV5-1 and J usage is TRBJ2-7; 8 positions agree with TRBD2. The material was peripheral blood, obtained on day 0 of AZD1222 vaccination. The receptor's source is an adult in good health. CDR3 protein: CASSLGASGPSYEQYF. The CDR3 DNA reads as TGCGCCAGCAGCTTGGGTGCTAGCGGGCCCTCCTACGAGCAGTACTTC.